This TCR beta chain was obtained from a study of CD8+ T cells in alopecia areata. Study-wide context: The drug, oral tofacitinib, was given to treated patients at 5 to 10 mg twice daily.

The study's findings and limits: Tofacitinib significantly decreased scalp clonality and expanded CD8+ clones among top 100. Lesional tissue from the scalp (especially in alopecia totalis/universalis) showed higher clonality than normal scalp.

This sample's treatment: oral pan-JAK inhibitor, 5-10 mg twice daily. RNA was extracted and reverse transcribed into cDNA as the sequencing template. TCRdb's table, derived via immunoSEQ multiplex PCR, lists solely in-frame clones and lacks some. In the table there are about 180,000 clones, around half of which are singletons. With regard to this clone: Its antigen remains unidentified.

V lost 7 bases, J lost 6 bases, and 6 bases stayed unmatched. The CDR3 spans 14 residues. Germline CDR1 reads SNHLY; CDR2 reads FYNNEI. The genes are TRBV2 and TRBJ1-5, with TRBD1 identical over 10 bases. The material was CD8+ T cells sorted from blood, obtained at week 24, from a patient treated with tofacitinib. The sequence was collected from a human donor with alopecia areata. CDR3 residues: CASTPGQGSQPQHF. In DNA, the CDR3 is TGTGCCAGCACCCCGGGACAGGGGAGTCAGCCCCAGCATTTT.